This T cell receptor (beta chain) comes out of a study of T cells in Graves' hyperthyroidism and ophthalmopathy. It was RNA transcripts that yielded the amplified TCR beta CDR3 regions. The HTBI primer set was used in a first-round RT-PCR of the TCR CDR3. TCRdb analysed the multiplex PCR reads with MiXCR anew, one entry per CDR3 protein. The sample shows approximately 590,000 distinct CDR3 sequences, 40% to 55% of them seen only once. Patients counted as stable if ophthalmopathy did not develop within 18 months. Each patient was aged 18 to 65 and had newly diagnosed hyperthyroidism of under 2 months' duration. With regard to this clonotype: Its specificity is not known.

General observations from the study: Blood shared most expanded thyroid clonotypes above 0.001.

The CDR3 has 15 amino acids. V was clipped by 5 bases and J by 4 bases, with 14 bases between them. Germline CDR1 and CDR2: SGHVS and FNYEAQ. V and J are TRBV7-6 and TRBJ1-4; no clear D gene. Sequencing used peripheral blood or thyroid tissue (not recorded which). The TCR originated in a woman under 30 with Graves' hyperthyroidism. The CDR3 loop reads CASSEASYVNEKLFF. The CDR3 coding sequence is TGTGCCAGCAGCGAAGCGTCGTATGTTAATGAAAAACTGTTTTTT.